This T cell receptor (beta chain) is drawn from a study of OX40 agonist ivuxolimab in advanced cancers. On the study more broadly: It was ivuxolimab, an agonistic anti-OX40 (CD134) antibody, that patients were treated with. Patients with prior anti-PD-1, anti-PD-L1 or anti-CTLA-4 therapy were eligible; approximately 40% had some.

Measured with immunoSEQ multiplex PCR; TCRdb has only the in-frame clones, and not every one. The sample records around 5,000 clones, around 70% being singletons. This clone was seen a few times. V was trimmed by 3 bases and J by 3 bases, leaving 3 bases between them. CDR1 and CDR2 from the germline V gene are SGHAT and FQDESV (reference sequence). The CDR3 spans 11 residues. The rearrangement uses TRBV11-1 and TRBJ2-7; D call uncertain. This sequence was found in an adult with an advanced solid tumor such as melanoma, head and neck, liver or kidney cancer. The source was CD4+ or CD8+ T cells sorted from blood, collected in a trial of the OX40 agonist ivuxolimab. The CDR3 here is CASSFDYEQYF. The CDR3 nucleotides read TGTGCCAGCAGCTTCGACTACGAGCAGTACTTC.